This T cell receptor beta chain was sequenced for a study of blood T cell repertoires in COVID-19. Study-level background: Nucleic acid was either cDNA or gDNA, and it came from T cells, B-cell-depleted T cells, or PBMCs.

Cohort 3 donors were reported recovered after two negative PCRs, clearance, or symptom resolution. The CDR3 is 18 residues long. Germline-derived CDR1 and CDR2 are SGHNT and YYREEE (reference sequence). Between the trimmed V and J ends, which lost 0 bases and 6 bases, there was a span of 24 bases. As processed by the authors: Reference gene primer amplification in the assay estimated nucleated cell counts. Using immunoSEQ multiplex PCR, the repertoire was profiled, and TCRdb retains in-frame clones only, with some absent. Clone size and the V and J calls come from that table; the DNA yielded D and trimming. The sample records 150,000 or so clones, more than 75% being singletons.

The chain combines TRBV5-4 with TRBJ1-1, with D perhaps TRBD1 (5 bases). Sample: PBMCs or T cells enriched from blood (not recorded which). The TCR comes from a woman aged 50 to 60 who had recovered from COVID-19. The DNA of the CDR3 is TGTGCCAGCAGCTTGGGGCAGGGAAGTTCCCTTACCGTCTCTGAAGCTTTCTTT. Protein product: CASSLGQGSSLTVSEAFF.